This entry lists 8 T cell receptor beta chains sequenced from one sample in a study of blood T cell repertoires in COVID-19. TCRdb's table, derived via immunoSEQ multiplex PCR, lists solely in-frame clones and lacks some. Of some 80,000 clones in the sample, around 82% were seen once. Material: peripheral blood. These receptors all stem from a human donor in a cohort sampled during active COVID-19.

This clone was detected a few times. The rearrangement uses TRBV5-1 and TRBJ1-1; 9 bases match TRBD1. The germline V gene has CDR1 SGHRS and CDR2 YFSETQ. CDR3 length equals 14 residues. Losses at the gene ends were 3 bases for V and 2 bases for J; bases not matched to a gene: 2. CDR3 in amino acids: CASSSDRGNTEAFF. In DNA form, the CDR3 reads TGCGCCAGCAGCTCGGACAGGGGAAACACTGAAGCTTTCTTT.

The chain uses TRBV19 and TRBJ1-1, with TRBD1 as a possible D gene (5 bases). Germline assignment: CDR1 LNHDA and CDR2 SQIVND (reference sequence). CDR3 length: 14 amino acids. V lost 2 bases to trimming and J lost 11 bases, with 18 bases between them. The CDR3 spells CASSILFGQNLAFF. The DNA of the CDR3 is TGTGCCAGTAGTATACTTTTTGGACAAAATCTGGCTTTCTTT.

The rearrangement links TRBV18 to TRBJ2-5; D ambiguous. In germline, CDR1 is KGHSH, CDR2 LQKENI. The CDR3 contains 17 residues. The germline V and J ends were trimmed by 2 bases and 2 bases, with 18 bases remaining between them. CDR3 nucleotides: TGTGCCAGCTCACCATTTGGGTTCACTAAATCTCAAGAGACCCAGTACTTC. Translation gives CASSPFGFTKSQETQYF.

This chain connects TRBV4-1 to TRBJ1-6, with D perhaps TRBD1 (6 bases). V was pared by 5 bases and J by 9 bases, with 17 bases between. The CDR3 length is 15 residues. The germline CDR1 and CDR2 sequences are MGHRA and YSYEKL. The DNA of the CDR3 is TGCGCCAGCAGCTCCACACAGGGAGTAGGTTCACCCCTCCACTTT. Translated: CASSSTQGVGSPLHF.

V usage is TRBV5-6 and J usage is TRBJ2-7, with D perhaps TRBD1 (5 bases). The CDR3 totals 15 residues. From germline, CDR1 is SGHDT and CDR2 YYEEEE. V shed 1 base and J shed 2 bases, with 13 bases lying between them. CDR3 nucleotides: TGTGCCAGCAGCTTGTTTCAGGGAACGACCTACGAGCAGTACTTC. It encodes CASSLFQGTTYEQYF.

This chain's CDR3 is CASSPGEGYGYTF. CDR3 nucleotides: TGCGCCAGCAGCCCGGGGGAGGGCTATGGCTACACCTTC. The chain joins TRBV5-1 to TRBJ1-2, with D perhaps matching TRBD1 (5 bases). Germline V gene data show CDR1 as SGHRS and CDR2 as YFSETQ. This CDR3 comprises 13 residues. Trimming removed 4 bases from V and 4 bases from J, with 11 bases in between.

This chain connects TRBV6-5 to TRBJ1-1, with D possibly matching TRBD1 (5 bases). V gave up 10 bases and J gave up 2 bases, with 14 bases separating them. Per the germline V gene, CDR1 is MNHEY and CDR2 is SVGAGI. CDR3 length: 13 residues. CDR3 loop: CATNVQGNTEAFF. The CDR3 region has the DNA TGTGCCACCAATGTGCAGGGAAACACTGAAGCTTTCTTT.

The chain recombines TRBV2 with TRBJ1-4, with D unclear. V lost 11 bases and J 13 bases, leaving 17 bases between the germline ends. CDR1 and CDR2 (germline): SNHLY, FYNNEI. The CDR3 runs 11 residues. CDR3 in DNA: TGTGCCTGGCGACTCTCCGGCACACTGTTTTTT. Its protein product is CAWRLSGTLFF. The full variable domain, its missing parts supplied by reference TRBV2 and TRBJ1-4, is EPEVTQTPSHQVTQMGQEVILRCVPISNHLYFYWYRQILGQKVEFLVSFYNNEISEKSEIFDDQFSVERPDGSNFTLKIRSTKLEDSAMYFCAWRLSGTLFFGSGTQLSVL.